These T cell receptor beta chains were read from a single sample in a study of identical twins. TCRdb re-derived calls from the 5' RACE reads in MiXCR, one entry per CDR3 protein. The sample records about 890,000 distinct CDR3 sequences, 9% to 15% being singletons. The data also belong to a second study, concerning yellow fever vaccine responses in identical twins.

Sequenced sample: PBMCs. These receptors originate from a woman younger than 35 in good health. Each CDR3 is given with its conserved first and last residue. A D gene is named only where the DNA matches it firmly. Only part of the rows carry a size: once, few, many, or a class if the clone is expanded.

j_gene | d_gene | abundance | v_gene | CDR3aa | CDR3nt
TRBJ2-3 | - | - | TRBV28 | CASRRIGTASTDTQYF | TGTGCCAGCAGACGGATCGGGACGGCTAGCACAGATACGCAGTATTTT
TRBJ2-1 | - | few | TRBV7-7 | CASSLDGSGARGEQFF | TGTGCCAGCAGCTTAGATGGTAGCGGAGCCCGAGGTGAGCAGTTCTTC
TRBJ2-7 | - | - | TRBV4-1 | CASSHKLLGDEQYF | TGCGCCAGCAGCCACAAGTTACTAGGAGACGAGCAGTACTTC
TRBJ2-7 | TRBD2 | many | TRBV11-1 | CASSFLLTWLAVSYEQYF | TGTGCCAGCAGCTTCTTGCTGACCTGGCTAGCGGTCTCCTACGAGCAGTACTTC
TRBJ1-2 | - | - | TRBV4-1 | CASSQLGQNGYTF | TGCGCCAGCAGCCAACTCGGACAAAATGGCTACACCTTC
TRBJ2-1 | - | many | TRBV28 | CASSLYNMDGNNEQFF | TGTGCCAGCAGTTTATACAATATGGACGGGAACAATGAGCAGTTCTTC
TRBJ2-3 | - | few | TRBV7-9 | CASGPRAGTDTQYF | TGTGCCAGCGGTCCTCGGGCGGGCACAGATACGCAGTATTTT
TRBJ2-1 | TRBD2 | - | TRBV20-1 | CSAPKGSGTYNEQFF | TGCAGTGCTCCGAAGGGTAGCGGGACCTACAATGAGCAGTTCTTC
TRBJ2-1 | TRBD2 | few | TRBV28 | CASSLTATSGSYNEQFF | TGTGCCAGCAGTTTAACCGCGACTAGCGGATCCTACAATGAGCAGTTCTTC
TRBJ2-3 | TRBD2 | - | TRBV5-1 | CASSSRGFAGEGTDTQYF | TGCGCCAGCAGCTCCCGGGGTTTCGCGGGGGAGGGCACAGATACGCAGTATTTT
TRBJ2-5 | TRBD2 | - | TRBV20-1 | CSARAERLAGGETQYF | TGCAGTGCTAGAGCTGAACGACTAGCGGGAGGTGAGACCCAGTACTTC
TRBJ2-7 | TRBD2 | - | TRBV28 | CASSPGTSGSVYEQYF | TGTGCCAGCAGTCCCGGGACTAGCGGGAGTGTCTACGAGCAGTACTTC
TRBJ2-7 | - | - | TRBV2 | CASSDLVDEQYF | TGTGCCAGCAGTGATTTGGTCGACGAGCAGTACTTC
TRBJ2-3 | TRBD1 | - | TRBV6-1 | CASSTTGAGTDTQYF | TGTGCCAGCAGCACGACAGGGGCGGGCACAGATACGCAGTATTTT
TRBJ2-3 | TRBD1 | few | TRBV5-5 | CASSLAPGTASTDTQYF | TGTGCCAGCAGCTTGGCCCCCGGGACAGCGAGCACAGATACGCAGTATTTT
TRBJ2-5 | - | - | TRBV14 | CASSQDLWTQYF | TGTGCCAGCAGCCAAGATCTGTGGACCCAGTACTTC
TRBJ1-5 | - | few | TRBV7-8 | CASSNREFGNQPQHF | TGTGCCAGCAGCAACAGGGAGTTCGGCAATCAGCCCCAGCATTTT
TRBJ1-1 | - | many | TRBV5-1 | CASSLAGEEYTEAFF | TGCGCCAGCAGCTTGGCAGGGGAGGAGTACACTGAAGCTTTCTTT
TRBJ2-3 | TRBD1 | - | TRBV6-4 | CASSVGGQGVQYF | TGTGCCAGCAGTGTGGGGGGACAGGGCGTGCAGTATTTT
TRBJ2-1 | - | few | TRBV5-6 | CASSLRAGNNEQFF | TGTGCCAGCAGCTTGCGGGCGGGGAACAATGAGCAGTTCTTC
TRBJ2-5 | - | - | TRBV12-3/TRBV12-4 | CASSLRRTAQETQYF | TGTGCCAGCAGTTTGCGAAGGACAGCCCAAGAGACCCAGTACTTC
TRBJ2-5 | TRBD1 | many | TRBV7-9 | CASSLAPGTEKETQYF | TGTGCCAGCAGCTTAGCCCCCGGGACAGAGAAAGAGACCCAGTACTTC
TRBJ1-5 | TRBD1 | - | TRBV18 | CASSPGPQGTVANQPQHF | TGTGCCAGCTCACCGGGCCCACAGGGGACCGTCGCCAATCAGCCCCAGCATTTT
TRBJ2-3 | - | few | TRBV5-1 | CASTMGENTDTQYF | TGCGCCAGCACCATGGGGGAGAACACAGATACGCAGTATTTT
TRBJ1-5 | TRBD1 | many | TRBV5-1 | CASSEGASNQPQHF | TGCGCCAGCTCTGAGGGGGCCAGCAATCAGCCCCAGCATTTT
TRBJ1-1 | TRBD1 | many | TRBV28 | CASSFRQGARNTEAFF | TGTGCCAGCAGTTTTCGACAGGGGGCAAGGAACACTGAAGCTTTCTTT
TRBJ2-5 | - | many | TRBV25-1 | CASSDIKGQQETQYF | TGTGCCAGCAGTGACATTAAGGGACAACAAGAGACCCAGTACTTC
TRBJ1-2 | - | few | TRBV28 | CASSFTNGGDGYTF | TGTGCCAGCAGTTTTACTAATGGGGGCGATGGCTACACCTTC
TRBJ1-3 | - | few | TRBV3-1 | CASTQQGGGNTIYF | TGTGCCAGCACCCAACAAGGAGGTGGAAACACCATATATTTT
TRBJ2-1 | - | few | TRBV7-9 | CASTQNEQFF | TGTGCCAGCACCCAAAATGAGCAGTTCTTC
TRBJ2-1 | TRBD2 | - | TRBV5-1 | CASSYGTSGNRWDEQFF | TGCGCCAGCAGCTACGGGACTAGCGGCAACAGGTGGGATGAGCAGTTCTTC
TRBJ1-1 | - | few | TRBV4-1 | CASSHPGAGNTEAFF | TGCGCCAGCAGCCACCCAGGGGCGGGGAACACTGAAGCTTTCTTT
TRBJ2-2 | TRBD1 | many | TRBV2 | CASRPRGTGELFF | TGTGCCAGCAGGCCCAGGGGGACCGGGGAGCTGTTTTTT
TRBJ1-1 | - | - | TRBV6-1 | CASRRIEGTEAFF | TGTGCCAGCAGGAGGATTGAGGGCACTGAAGCTTTCTTT
TRBJ2-1 | TRBD2 | few | TRBV5-1 | CASSVNIAGGYNEQFF | TGCGCCAGCAGCGTCAACATAGCGGGGGGGTACAATGAGCAGTTCTTC
TRBJ2-3 | TRBD1 | few | TRBV5-1 | CASSFTGGLDTQYF | TGCGCCAGCAGCTTCACAGGGGGCTTGGATACGCAGTATTTT
TRBJ1-2 | - | few | TRBV12-3/TRBV12-4 | CASARGLQYGYTF | TGTGCCAGCGCAAGAGGACTGCAATATGGCTACACCTTC
TRBJ1-2 | - | - | TRBV12-3/TRBV12-4 | CASKTGEAYGYTF | TGTGCCAGCAAGACGGGGGAAGCCTATGGCTACACCTTC
TRBJ2-1 | - | - | TRBV3-1 | CASSQAGIGGSYNEQFF | TGTGCCAGCAGCCAAGCGGGAATTGGGGGCTCCTACAATGAGCAGTTCTTC
TRBJ2-7 | TRBD1 | many | TRBV20-1 | CSATTRDRGQWEQYF | TGCAGTGCCACTACCCGGGACAGGGGGCAGTGGGAGCAGTACTTC
TRBJ2-7 | TRBD1 | few | TRBV29-1 | CSARDRGTYEQYF | TGCAGCGCCCGGGACAGGGGGACCTACGAGCAGTACTTC
TRBJ1-4 | TRBD1 | few | TRBV20-1 | CSARDRGGEKLFF | TGCAGTGCTAGGGACAGGGGCGGCGAAAAACTGTTTTTT
TRBJ2-1 | TRBD2 | few | TRBV5-6 | CASSLENYPLAGVFYNEQFF | TGTGCCAGCAGCTTGGAGAACTATCCCTTAGCGGGGGTATTCTACAATGAGCAGTTCTTC
TRBJ2-7 | - | few | TRBV7-9 | CASSLAYRLPGGEQYF | TGTGCCAGCAGCTTAGCGTATCGGCTTCCCGGAGGCGAGCAGTACTTC